The rows below give T cell receptor beta chains drawn from one sample of a study of cytomegalovirus exposure and HLA in healthy donors. Data came from immunoSEQ multiplex PCR; TCRdb stores just in-frame clones and leaves some out. The table has 150,000 to 200,000 clones, over 75% seen once. Sequenced: PBMCs. The receptors were sampled from a female donor in good health and CMV-seronegative. Both conserved end residues are trimmed from each CDR3. The listing skips clone size in some rows; elsewhere it reads once, few, many or a size class.

>TRBJ1-5|TRBV30|once
AWTAGSNQPQH
>NA|TRBV4-2|NA
ASSQEIAGPFEQY
>TRBJ1-5|TRBV5-6|once
ASSLEYSNQPQH
>TRBJ2-5|TRBV28|NA
ASSLQAFQETQY
>TRBJ2-3|TRBV7-2|once
ASSTRTSGGDTQY
>TRBJ1-2|TRBV9|NA
ASSVVGGPPT
>TRBJ1-4|TRBV5-1|NA
ASSLETGGSNEKLF
>TRBJ1-1|TRBV5-4|NA
ASSVLGRGEWGTEAF
>TRBJ1-2|TRBV28|NA
ASSSRPGFYGYT
>TRBJ2-3|TRBV10-1|once
ASSAGTSKGDTQY
>TRBJ2-1|TRBV15|NA
ATSPPPGQLAVSRDNEQF
>TRBJ1-1|TRBV29-1|NA
SVGQSNTEAF
>TRBJ1-1|TRBV29-1|few
SVGQGGDTEAF
>TRBJ1-2|TRBV30|NA
AWSVSGGYT
>TRBJ1-2|TRBV5-1|few
ASSLGPALGLYGYT
>TRBJ2-7|TRBV20-1|NA
SVDRAYEQY
>TRBJ2-7|TRBV18|once
ASSQYRGVDEQY
>TRBJ2-1|TRBV6-5|once
ASRTSGSHNEQF
>TRBJ1-1|TRBV6-1|NA
ASSYQGGGGTEAF
>TRBJ1-5|TRBV4-2|NA
ASSQDGQGNQPQH
>TRBJ2-7|TRBV5-1|NA
ASSLAAGTHEQY
>TRBJ1-5|TRBV5-1|few
ASSSGTGDLENQPQH
>TRBJ1-1|TRBV13|NA
ASSLGQLNTEAF
>TRBJ2-3|TRBV30|NA
AGADRGTDTQY
>TRBJ1-1|TRBV7-2|NA
ASSGRQGPGTEAF
>TRBJ2-5|TRBV7-9|NA
ASSFPGQPGAQY
>NA|TRBV7-3|NA
ASSSGQTYEQY
>TRBJ1-2|TRBV7-9|NA
ASSPDGGSYT
>TRBJ2-1|TRBV5-4|once
ASSLVAGVSYNEQF
>TRBJ1-1|TRBV28|NA
ASSPPRVGTEAF
>TRBJ2-7|TRBV7-3|NA
ASSLGGWVDTYEQY
>TRBJ2-1|TRBV19|NA
ASSPQLAGGGRNEQF
>TRBJ2-7|TRBV7-6|NA
ASSPLVAGYYEQY
>TRBJ2-5|TRBV6-5|few
ASSPGQTEQY
>TRBJ2-1|TRBV19|NA
ATIGPGQGAGIEQF
>TRBJ1-1|TRBV7-8|few
ASSLTSTGVLVTEAF
>TRBJ1-6|TRBV12-2|once
ASRLALPDIQVPRPYNSPLH
>TRBJ1-2|TRBV7-9|NA
SSNPTGGYGYT
>TRBJ2-2|TRBV6-5|NA
ASRTTGGGSGELF
>TRBJ1-2|TRBV6-1|NA
ASSEDRANYGYT
>TRBJ2-7|TRBV10-3|NA
AISTGQGLHEQY
>TRBJ2-2|TRBV27|once
ASSPSGLAGGRGGTGELF
>TRBJ1-2|TRBV7-9|NA
ASSLESANYGYT
>TRBJ2-7|TRBV7-7|NA
ASSLSQGAYEQY
>TRBJ2-7|TRBV4-3|NA
ASSKRTGSYEQY
>TRBJ1-1|TRBV20-1|NA
SANRVGAF
>TRBJ2-1|TRBV7-6|few
ASSLDGRHYNEQF
>TRBJ1-1|TRBV20-1|NA
SASMNTEAF
>TRBJ2-2|TRBV7-7|NA
ASSLEAGLTGELF
>TRBJ1-4|TRBV19|NA
ASSAAAFEKLF
>TRBJ2-3|TRBV6-1|NA
ASSDSGGSTDTQY
>TRBJ1-1|TRBV28|NA
ASSSSGQGDTEAF
>TRBJ2-2|TRBV6-5|NA
ASIEQGAGGELF